The 3 T cell receptor beta chains given below trace back to one sample, sequenced in a study of cytomegalovirus exposure and HLA in healthy donors. The PCR had 60 Vbeta and 13 Jbeta primers. Using immunoSEQ multiplex PCR, the repertoire was profiled, and TCRdb retains in-frame clones only, with some absent. The sample contains about 210,000 clones, roughly 85% of which appear only once. Source material: PBMCs. The receptors were gathered from a male donor in good health and CMV-seronegative.

This sequence joins TRBV12-5 and TRBJ2-2; 8 bases line up with TRBD1. Germline CDR1 and CDR2: LGHNT and FRNRAP. This CDR3 is built from 15 residues. The V segment lost 5 bases and the J segment 0 bases; nucleotides outside the gene matches: 2. The CDR3 DNA follows: TGTGCTAGTGGTCCAGGGGGCCCGAACACCGGGGAGCTGTTTTTT. Translating gives CASGPGGPNTGELFF.

The chain is built from TRBV19 and TRBJ2-5; TRBD1 matches 7 bases. The CDR3 sequence is 14 residues long. With 7 bases clipped from V and 2 bases from J, the junction kept 7 bases outside the gene matches. The germline V gene encodes CDR1 LNHDA and CDR2 SQIVND (reference sequence). The CDR3 DNA reads as TGTGCCAGTAACCATAGGACAGGACAAGAGACCCAGTACTTC. Protein sequence: CASNHRTGQETQYF.

The CDR3, as DNA: TGTGCAGGCGGGGGGGCTTCCTACGAGCAGTACTTC. As protein: CAGGGASYEQYF. The chain uses TRBV7-9 and TRBJ2-7, with 9 nucleotides matching TRBD2. Germline CDR1 SEHNR, CDR2 FQNEAQ (reference sequence). There are 12 residues in the CDR3.